This T cell receptor beta chain is from a study of memory CD4+ T cells and cytomegalovirus serostatus (dated by TCRdb to the late 2010s). Context from the whole study: The cohort comprised 33 healthy Belgian adults, 9 CMV seropositive and around 25 CMV seronegative. The study sequenced CD4+ memory TCRbeta repertoires of a Belgian cohort with known cytomegalovirus serostatus to replicate a published TCR-based CMV serostatus classifier. The paper as a whole reports these results and caveats: A median bootstrapped AUC of almost 0.96 with a 95% CI of 0.76-1.00 was achieved on the Belgian cohort by the original-framework classifier. For CMV serostatus prediction, a median bootstrapped AUC of roughly 0.94 was reached with the original framework, and a median bootstrapped AUC of approximately 0.89 was reached with a US-trained random forest. Unlike the original study, which covered naive and memory CD4+ and CD8+ populations, the Belgian study sequenced only CD4+CD45RO+ memory cells. Among the 150 to 200 previously reported CMV-associated TCRbeta sequences, approximately 67 showed up in the CD4+ memory repertoires, with each one found in between one and five individuals. The results were read as suggesting that the CMV-associated TCR signature is, for the most part, present in the CD4+ memory repertoire.

Trimming takes 4 bases from V and 1 base from J, and the germline ends sit 10 bases apart. The CDR3 runs 14 amino acids, cysteine and phenylalanine included. Kept here is only the CDR3 DNA, which spans 42 bases and is read in frame from base 1. Via the germline V gene, CDR1 is KGHSH and CDR2 LQKENI. The Quick-DNA Microprep Kit was used to extract genomic DNA from the sorted cells. Amplification of TCRbeta DNA was done with the immunoSEQ hsTCRbeta kit, following the protocol from the manufacturer. An Illumina MiSeq instrument was used to sequence the TCRbeta libraries. Turning to the authors' computational methods: Following removal of out-of-frame sequences, around 2.4 million distinct TCRbeta sequences were retained, with an average of roughly 71,000 per individual. Two values were used to score each individual: the count of about 160 previously reported CMV-associated TCRbeta sequences and the total count of productive distinct TCRbeta sequences. A beta-binomial model was reimplemented in Python, and random forests from scikit-learn, run with default parameters, were trained on data from the US cohort. Classifier performance on the Belgian cohort was summarized as median AUC with percentile confidence intervals over 10,000 bootstrap iterations. This immuneACCESS table, as held by TCRdb, lists in-frame sequences with V and J called but not all clones. Of the missing ones, under half trace to an unresolved V gene in checked studies; the others have no known cause. V, J and clone size reflect that table, while D and trimming were determined from the DNA. The sample has tens of thousands of clones on record, 82% of them singletons. The top ten clones comprise around 0.43% of the sample.

Turning to this clone: Its binding antigen is unknown. The record has no base qualities; no much larger clone is one base away.

A FACSAria II was used to sort memory CD4+ T cells, defined as single viable CD3+CD4+CD8-CD45RO+ cells. CMV serostatus was determined using a Roche Elecsys assay that detects serum IgG against CMV pp150, pp28, p38 and p52. After thawing, total CD4+ T cells were enriched by positive selection with CD4 magnetic microbeads. Samples originated from another study that specifically interrogated the CD4+ T cell memory repertoire. Peripheral blood mononuclear cells were isolated and cryopreserved according to standard operating procedures, and serum was kept at -80 degrees C. CD3-PerCP (BW264/56), CD4-APC (RPA-T4), CD45RO-PE (UCHT1) and CD8-Pacific Orange (3B5) antibodies were used for staining, and non-viable cells were excluded with Sytox blue.

This sequence originates from an adult in good health and CMV-seronegative. The rearrangement combines TRBV18 with TRBJ2-5; TRBD1 is a weak D gene call, 5 bases matching. The specimen was memory CD4+ T cells from blood. CDR3 sequence: CASSRLRVQETQYF. The DNA sequence is TGTGCCAGCTCACGCCTCAGGGTCCAAGAGACCCAGTACTTC.